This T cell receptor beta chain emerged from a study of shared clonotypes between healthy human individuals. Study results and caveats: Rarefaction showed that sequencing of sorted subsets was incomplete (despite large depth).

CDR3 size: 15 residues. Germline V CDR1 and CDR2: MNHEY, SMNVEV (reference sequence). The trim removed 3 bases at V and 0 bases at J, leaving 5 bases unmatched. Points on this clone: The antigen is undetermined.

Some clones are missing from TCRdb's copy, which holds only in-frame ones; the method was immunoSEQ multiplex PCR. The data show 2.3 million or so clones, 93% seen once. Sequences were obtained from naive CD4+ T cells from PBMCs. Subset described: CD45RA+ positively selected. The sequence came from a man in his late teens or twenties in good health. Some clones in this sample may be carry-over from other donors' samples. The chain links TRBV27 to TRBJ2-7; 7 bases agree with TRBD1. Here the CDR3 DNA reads TGTGCCAGCAGTTTCGTTCCAGGGGGCTCCTACGAGCAGTACTTC. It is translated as CASSFVPGGSYEQYF.